This paragraph covers one T cell receptor (beta chain) sequence. This entry comes from a study of T cell changes during pregnancy in multiple sclerosis. From germline, CDR1 is LNHDA and CDR2 SQIVND (reference sequence). With 3 bases clipped from V and 0 bases from J, the junction kept 11 bases outside the gene matches. CDR3 length: 19 amino acids. Assay used: immunoSEQ multiplex PCR; TCRdb lists only in-frame clones, some missing. Here the sample spans tens of thousands of clones, just over 90% being singletons. This clonotype was sampled from a female donor with multiple sclerosis, enrolled in a pregnancy study. The chain employs TRBV19 and TRBJ2-1; TRBD2 matches 10 bases. The sequencing here drew on peripheral blood, taken in the second trimester of pregnancy. This CDR3 is CASSIPGTSVVRSYNEQFF. As DNA, the CDR3 is TGTGCCAGTAGTATCCCCGGGACTAGCGTAGTCCGCTCCTACAATGAGCAGTTCTTC.